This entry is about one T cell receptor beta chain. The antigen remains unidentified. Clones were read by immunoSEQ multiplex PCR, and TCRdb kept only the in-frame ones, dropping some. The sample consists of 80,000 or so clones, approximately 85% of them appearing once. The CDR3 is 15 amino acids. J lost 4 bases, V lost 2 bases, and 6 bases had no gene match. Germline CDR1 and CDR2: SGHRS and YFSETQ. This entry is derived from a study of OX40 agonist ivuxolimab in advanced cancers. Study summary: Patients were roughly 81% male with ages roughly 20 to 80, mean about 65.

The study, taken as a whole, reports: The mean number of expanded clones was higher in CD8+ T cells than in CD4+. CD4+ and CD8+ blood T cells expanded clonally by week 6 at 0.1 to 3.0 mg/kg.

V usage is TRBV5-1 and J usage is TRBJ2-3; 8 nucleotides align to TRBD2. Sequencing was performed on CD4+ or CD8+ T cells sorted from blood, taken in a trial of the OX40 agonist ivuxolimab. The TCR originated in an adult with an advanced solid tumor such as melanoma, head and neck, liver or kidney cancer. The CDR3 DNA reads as TGCGCCAGCAGCTTCAGCGGGAGTCGGGCAGATACGCAGTATTTT. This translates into CASSFSGSRADTQYF.